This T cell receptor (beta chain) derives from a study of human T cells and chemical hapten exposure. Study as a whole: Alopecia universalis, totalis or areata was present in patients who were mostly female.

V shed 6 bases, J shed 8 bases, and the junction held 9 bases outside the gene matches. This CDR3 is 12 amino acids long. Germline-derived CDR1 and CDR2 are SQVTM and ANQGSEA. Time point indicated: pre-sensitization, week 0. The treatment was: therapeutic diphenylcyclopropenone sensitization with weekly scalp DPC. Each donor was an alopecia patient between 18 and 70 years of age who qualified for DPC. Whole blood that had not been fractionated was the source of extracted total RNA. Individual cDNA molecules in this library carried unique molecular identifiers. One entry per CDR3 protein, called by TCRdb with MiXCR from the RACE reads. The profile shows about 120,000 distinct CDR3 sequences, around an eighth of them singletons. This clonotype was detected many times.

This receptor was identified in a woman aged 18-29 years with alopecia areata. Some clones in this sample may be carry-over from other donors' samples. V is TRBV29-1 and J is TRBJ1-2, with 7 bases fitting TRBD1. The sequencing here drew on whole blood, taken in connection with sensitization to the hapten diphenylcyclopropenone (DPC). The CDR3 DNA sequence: TGCAGCGTCTCCCCTGGGGACAGCGGCTACACCTTC. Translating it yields CSVSPGDSGYTF.